What follows describes a single T cell receptor (beta chain). No antigen is known for it. The data were obtained in a study of CD8+ T cells in alopecia areata. Whole-study results and caveats: Relative to mice, TCR sharing across patients was less clear, a difference possibly HLA-related.

Germline V gives CDR1 MDHEN, CDR2 SYDVKM. With 8 bases removed from V and 6 bases from J, the gap between germline ends came to 23 bases. This CDR3 is 15 amino acids long. RNA extraction was followed by reverse transcription into cDNA, which acted as the sequencing template. Libraries were prepared by immunoSEQ multiplex PCR; TCRdb keeps only in-frame clonotypes and omits some of them. The table records around 120,000 clones, 47% of them present only once. The TCR sequence derives from a human donor with alopecia areata. Sequences were obtained from NKG2D-low CD8+ T cells sorted from blood. The rearrangement joins TRBV28 to TRBJ2-7, with D maybe TRBD2 (5 bases). Written as DNA, the CDR3 is TGTGCCAGCGGGGTGCGGGCTCTACATAACGGCGAGCAGTACTTC. Translated, it gives CASGVRALHNGEQYF. The full variable domain, its missing parts supplied by reference TRBV28 and TRBJ2-7, is DVKVTQSSRYLVKRTGEKVFLECVQDMDHENMFWYRQDPGLGLRLIYFSYDVKMKEKGDIPEGYSVSREKKERFSLILESASTNQTSMYLCASGVRALHNGEQYFGPGTRLTVT.